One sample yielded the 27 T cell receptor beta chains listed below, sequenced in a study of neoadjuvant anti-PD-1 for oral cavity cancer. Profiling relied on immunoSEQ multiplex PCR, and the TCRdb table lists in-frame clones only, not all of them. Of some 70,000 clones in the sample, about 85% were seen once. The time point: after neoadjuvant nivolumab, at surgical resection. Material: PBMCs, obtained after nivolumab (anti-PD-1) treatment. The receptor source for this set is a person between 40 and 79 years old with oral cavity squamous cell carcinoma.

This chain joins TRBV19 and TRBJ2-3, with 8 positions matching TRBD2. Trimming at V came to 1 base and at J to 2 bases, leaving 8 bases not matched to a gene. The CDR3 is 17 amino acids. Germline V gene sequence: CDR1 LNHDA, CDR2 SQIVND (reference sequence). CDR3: CASSIGRGGRTTDTQYF. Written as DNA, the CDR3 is TGTGCCAGTAGTATAGGAAGGGGCGGGAGGACCACAGATACGCAGTATTTT. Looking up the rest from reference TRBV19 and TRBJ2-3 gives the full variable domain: DGGITQSPKYLFRKEGQNVTLSCEQNLNHDAMYWYRQDPGQGLRLIYYSQIVNDFQKGDIAEGYSVSREKKESFPLTVTSAQKNPTAFYLCASSIGRGGRTTDTQYFGPGTRLTVL.

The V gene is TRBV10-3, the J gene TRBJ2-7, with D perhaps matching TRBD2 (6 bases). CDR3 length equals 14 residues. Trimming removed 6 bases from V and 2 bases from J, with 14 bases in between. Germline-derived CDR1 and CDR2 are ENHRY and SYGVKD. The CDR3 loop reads CAISQEGLTYEQYF. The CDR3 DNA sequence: TGTGCCATCAGCCAGGAGGGGTTGACCTACGAGCAGTACTTC.

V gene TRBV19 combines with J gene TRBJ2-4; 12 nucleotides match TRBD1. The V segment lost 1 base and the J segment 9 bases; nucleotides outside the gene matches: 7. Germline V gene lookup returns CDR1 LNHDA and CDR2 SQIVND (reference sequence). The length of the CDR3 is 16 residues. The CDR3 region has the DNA TGTGCCAGTAGTATAGCGGCGGGACAGGGGGCTAGCATTCAGTACTTC. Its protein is CASSIAAGQGASIQYF.

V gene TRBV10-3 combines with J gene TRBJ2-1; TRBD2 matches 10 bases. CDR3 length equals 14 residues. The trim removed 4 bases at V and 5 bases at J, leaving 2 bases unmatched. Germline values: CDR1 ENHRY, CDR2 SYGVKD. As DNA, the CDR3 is TGTGCCATCAGTGTCCTAGCGGGAGACAATGAGCAGTTCTTC. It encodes CAISVLAGDNEQFF.

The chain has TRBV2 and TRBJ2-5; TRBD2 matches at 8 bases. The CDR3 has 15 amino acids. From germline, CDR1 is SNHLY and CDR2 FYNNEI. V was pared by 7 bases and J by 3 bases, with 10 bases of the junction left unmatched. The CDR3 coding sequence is TGTGCCAGCAAGGGGTCGGGACTAGTGGAAGAGACCCAGTACTTC. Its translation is CASKGSGLVEETQYF.

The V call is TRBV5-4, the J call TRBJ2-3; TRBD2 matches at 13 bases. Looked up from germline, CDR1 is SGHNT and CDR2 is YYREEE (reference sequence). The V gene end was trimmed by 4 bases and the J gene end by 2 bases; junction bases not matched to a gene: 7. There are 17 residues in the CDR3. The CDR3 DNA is TGTGCCAGCAGCCCCCCCGGGACTAGCGGGGCCACAGATACGCAGTATTTT. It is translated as CASSPPGTSGATDTQYF.

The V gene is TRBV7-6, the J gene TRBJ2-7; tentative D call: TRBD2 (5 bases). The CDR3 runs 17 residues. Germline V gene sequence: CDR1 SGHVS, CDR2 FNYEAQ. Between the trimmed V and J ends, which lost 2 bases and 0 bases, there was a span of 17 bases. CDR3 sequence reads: CASSLKVYGGSSYEQYF. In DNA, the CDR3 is TGTGCCAGCAGCTTAAAGGTGTACGGTGGGAGCTCCTACGAGCAGTACTTC.

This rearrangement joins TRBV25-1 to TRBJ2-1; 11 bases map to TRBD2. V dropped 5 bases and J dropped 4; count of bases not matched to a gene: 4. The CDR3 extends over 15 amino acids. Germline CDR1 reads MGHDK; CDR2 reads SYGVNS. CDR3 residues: CASSLGTSGYNEQFF. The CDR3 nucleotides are TGTGCCAGCAGTCTCGGGACTAGCGGATACAATGAGCAGTTCTTC.

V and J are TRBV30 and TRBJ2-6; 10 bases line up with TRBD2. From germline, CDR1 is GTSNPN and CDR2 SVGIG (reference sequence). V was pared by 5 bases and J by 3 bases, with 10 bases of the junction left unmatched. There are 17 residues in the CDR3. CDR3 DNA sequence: TGTGCCTGGGGGTGGGCTAGCGGGAGAGGTGGGGCCAACGTCCTGACTTTC. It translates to CAWGWASGRGGANVLTF. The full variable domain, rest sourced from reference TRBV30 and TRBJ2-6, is SQTIHQWPATLVQPVGSPLSLECTVEGTSNPNLYWYRQAAGRGLQLLFYSVGIGQISSEVPQNLSASRPQDRQFILSSKKLLLSDSGFYLCAWGWASGRGGANVLTFGAGSRLTVL.

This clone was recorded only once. The CDR3 region has the DNA TGCAGCGTTCCGTTAGCGGGGCTCTCCTACAATGAGCAGTTCTTC. Translating it yields CSVPLAGLSYNEQFF. The rearrangement links TRBV29-1 to TRBJ2-1; 8 bases map to TRBD2. The germline CDR1 and CDR2 sequences are SQVTM and ANQGSEA. This CDR3 region has 15 residues. The J segment lost 0 bases and the V segment lost 5 bases, leaving 6 bases of the junction unmatched.

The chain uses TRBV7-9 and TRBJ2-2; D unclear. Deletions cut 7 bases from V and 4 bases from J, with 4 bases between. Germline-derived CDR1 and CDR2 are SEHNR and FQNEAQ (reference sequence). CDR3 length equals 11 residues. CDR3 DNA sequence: TGTGCCAGCACACCCACCGGGGAGCTGTTTTTT. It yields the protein CASTPTGELFF.

The CDR3 region is CASSLGALGTQYF. CDR3 nucleotides: TGTGCCAGCAGCTTGGGGGCCTTGGGGACCCAGTACTTC. The rearrangement joins TRBV7-8 to TRBJ2-5, with D maybe TRBD1 (6 bases). In germline, CDR1 is SGHVS, CDR2 FQNEAQ. The length of the CDR3 is 13 residues. Trimming took 3 bases from V and 7 from J, leaving 12 bases between them.

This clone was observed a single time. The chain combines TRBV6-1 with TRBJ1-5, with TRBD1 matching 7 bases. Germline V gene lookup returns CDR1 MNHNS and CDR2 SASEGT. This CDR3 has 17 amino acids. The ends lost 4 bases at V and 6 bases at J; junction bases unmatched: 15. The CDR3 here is CASSAPFVSGGGQPQHF. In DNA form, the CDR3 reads TGTGCCAGCAGTGCCCCGTTTGTGTCAGGGGGAGGTCAGCCCCAGCATTTT.

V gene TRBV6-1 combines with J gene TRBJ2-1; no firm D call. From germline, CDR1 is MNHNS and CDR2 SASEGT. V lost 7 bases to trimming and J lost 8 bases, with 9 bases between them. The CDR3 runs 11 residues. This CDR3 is CASTGLDEQFF. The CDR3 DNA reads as TGTGCCAGCACGGGTCTTGATGAGCAGTTCTTC.

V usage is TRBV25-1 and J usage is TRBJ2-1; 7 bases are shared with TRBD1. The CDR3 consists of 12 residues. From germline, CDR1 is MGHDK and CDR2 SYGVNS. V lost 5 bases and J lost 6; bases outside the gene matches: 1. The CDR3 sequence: CASSHRGNEQFF. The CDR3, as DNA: TGTGCCAGCAGTCACAGGGGCAATGAGCAGTTCTTC.

For the CDR3, the DNA is TGTGCCAGCAGCGACGGGACAGGGGTTGAAGCTTTCTTT. Amino acids: CASSDGTGVEAFF. V is TRBV9 and J is TRBJ1-1; 10 bases line up with TRBD1. This CDR3 region has 13 residues. The germline CDR1 and CDR2 sequences are SGDLS and YYNGEE. V shed 3 bases, J shed 7 bases, and the junction held 3 bases outside the gene matches. Full variable domain (missing parts from reference TRBV9 and TRBJ1-1): DSGVTQTPKHLITATGQRVTLRCSPRSGDLSVYWYQQSLDQGLQFLIQYYNGEERAKGNILERFSAQQFPDLHSELNLSSLELGDSALYFCASSDGTGVEAFFGQGTRLTVV.

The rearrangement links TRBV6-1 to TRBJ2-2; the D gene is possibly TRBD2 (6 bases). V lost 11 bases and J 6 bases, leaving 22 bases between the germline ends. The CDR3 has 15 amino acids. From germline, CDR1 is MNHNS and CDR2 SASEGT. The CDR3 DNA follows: TGTGCCGGCTTACCTGGCACCCCGGGGGCCGGGGAGCTGTTTTTT. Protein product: CAGLPGTPGAGELFF.

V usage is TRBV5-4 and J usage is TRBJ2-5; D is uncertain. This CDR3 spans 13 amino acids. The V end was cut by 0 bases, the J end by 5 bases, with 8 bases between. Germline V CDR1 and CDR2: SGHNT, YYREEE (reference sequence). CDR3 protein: CASSLVDFETQYF. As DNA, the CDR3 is TGTGCCAGCAGCTTGGTGGATTTTGAGACCCAGTACTTC. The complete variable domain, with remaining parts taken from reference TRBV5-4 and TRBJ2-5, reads ETGVTQSPTHLIKTRGQQVTLRCSSQSGHNTVSWYQQALGQGPQFIFQYYREEENGRGNFPPRFSGLQFPNYSSELNVNALELDDSALYLCASSLVDFETQYFGPGTRLLVL.

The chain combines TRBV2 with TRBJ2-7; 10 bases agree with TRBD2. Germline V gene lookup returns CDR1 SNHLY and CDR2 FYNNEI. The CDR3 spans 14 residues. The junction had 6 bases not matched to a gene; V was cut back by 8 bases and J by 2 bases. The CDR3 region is CASHRLAGPYEQYF. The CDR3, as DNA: TGTGCCAGCCACCGACTAGCGGGCCCCTACGAGCAGTACTTC.

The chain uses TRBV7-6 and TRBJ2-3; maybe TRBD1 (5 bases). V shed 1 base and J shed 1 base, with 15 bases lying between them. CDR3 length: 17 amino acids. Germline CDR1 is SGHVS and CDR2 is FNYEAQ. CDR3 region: CASSLGSLGQRTDTQYF. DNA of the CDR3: TGTGCCAGCAGCTTAGGGTCCCTGGGGCAACGCACAGATACGCAGTATTTT.

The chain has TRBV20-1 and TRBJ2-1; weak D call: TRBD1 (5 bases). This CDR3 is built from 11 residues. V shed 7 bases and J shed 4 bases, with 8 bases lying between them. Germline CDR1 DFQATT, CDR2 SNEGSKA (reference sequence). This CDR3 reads CSGGPYNEQFF. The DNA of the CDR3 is TGCAGTGGGGGCCCTTACAATGAGCAGTTCTTC.

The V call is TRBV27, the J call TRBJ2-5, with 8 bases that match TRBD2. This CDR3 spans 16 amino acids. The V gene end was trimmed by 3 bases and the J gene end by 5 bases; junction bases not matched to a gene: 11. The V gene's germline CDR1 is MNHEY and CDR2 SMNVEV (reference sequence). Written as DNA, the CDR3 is TGTGCCAGCAGTTTCGGCCTAACGGGAGGGTTTGAGACCCAGTACTTC. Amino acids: CASSFGLTGGFETQYF.

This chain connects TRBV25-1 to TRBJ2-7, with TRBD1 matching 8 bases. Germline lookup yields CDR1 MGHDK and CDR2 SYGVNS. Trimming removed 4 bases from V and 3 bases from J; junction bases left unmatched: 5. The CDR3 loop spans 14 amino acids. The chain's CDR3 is CASSAPGGIYEQYF. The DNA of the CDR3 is TGTGCCAGCAGTGCCCCAGGGGGCATCTACGAGCAGTACTTC.

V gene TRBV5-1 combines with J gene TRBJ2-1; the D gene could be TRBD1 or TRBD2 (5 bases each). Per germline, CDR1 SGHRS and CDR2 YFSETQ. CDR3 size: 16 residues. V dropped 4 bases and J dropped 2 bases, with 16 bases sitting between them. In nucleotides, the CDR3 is TGCGCCAGCAGCATAGCAGGGAGTGGGCCCTACAATGAGCAGTTCTTC. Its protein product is CASSIAGSGPYNEQFF.

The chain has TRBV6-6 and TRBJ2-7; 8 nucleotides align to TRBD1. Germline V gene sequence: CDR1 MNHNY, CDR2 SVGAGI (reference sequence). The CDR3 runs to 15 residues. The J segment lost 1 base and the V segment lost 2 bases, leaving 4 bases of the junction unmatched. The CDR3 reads CASSYGTGHSYEQYF. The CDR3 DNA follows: TGTGCCAGCAGTTACGGGACAGGCCATTCCTACGAGCAGTACTTC.

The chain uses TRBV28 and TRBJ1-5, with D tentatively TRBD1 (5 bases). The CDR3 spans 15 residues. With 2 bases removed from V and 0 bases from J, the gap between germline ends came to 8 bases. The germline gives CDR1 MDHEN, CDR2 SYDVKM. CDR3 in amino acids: CASSLGTSSNQPQHF. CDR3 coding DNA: TGTGCCAGCAGTTTAGGGACGTCTAGCAATCAGCCCCAGCATTTT.

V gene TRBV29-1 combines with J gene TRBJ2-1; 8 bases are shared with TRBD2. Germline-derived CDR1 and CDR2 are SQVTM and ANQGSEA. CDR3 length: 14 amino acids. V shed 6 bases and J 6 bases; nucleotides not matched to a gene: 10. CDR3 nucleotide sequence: TGCAGCGTCCCCCTGAGCGGGAGCTTCAATGAGCAGTTCTTC. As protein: CSVPLSGSFNEQFF.